Presented here are 2 T cell receptor beta chains from one specimen sequenced in a study of cytomegalovirus exposure and HLA in healthy donors. Use of 60 Vbeta and 13 Jbeta primers characterized the PCR. The assay was immunoSEQ multiplex PCR, and TCRdb's table has in-frame clones only and misses some. In the table there are about 130,000 clones, 76% of which are singletons. Source material: PBMCs. Receptors originate from a man aged 50 to 60 in good health and CMV-seronegative.

This chain connects TRBV5-4 to TRBJ2-3, with 10 bases lining up with TRBD2. The CDR3 runs 17 residues. Germline V gene data show CDR1 as SGHNT and CDR2 as YYREEE (reference sequence). V was clipped by 4 bases and J by 3 bases; unmatched bases: 11. CDR3 bases: TGTGCCAGCAGCCCTAAGGGAGCGGGGGGGCGGACAGATACGCAGTATTTT. Translation gives CASSPKGAGGRTDTQYF. The full variable domain, rest sourced from reference TRBV5-4 and TRBJ2-3, is ETGVTQSPTHLIKTRGQQVTLRCSSQSGHNTVSWYQQALGQGPQFIFQYYREEENGRGNFPPRFSGLQFPNYSSELNVNALELDDSALYLCASSPKGAGGRTDTQYFGPGTRLTVL.

This sequence joins TRBV5-8 and TRBJ1-4; a possible D gene is TRBD1 (5 bases). V lost 6 bases to trimming and J lost 4 bases, with 13 bases between them. This CDR3 contains 14 residues. CDR1 is SGHTS and CDR2 is YDEGEE in the germline V gene. CDR3 loop: CASNLGQNNEKLFF. The CDR3 DNA follows: TGTGCCAGCAACCTGGGGCAGAATAATGAAAAACTGTTTTTT. The full variable domain, completed using reference TRBV5-8 and TRBJ1-4, is EAGVTQSPTHLIKTRGQQATLRCSPISGHTSVYWYQQALGLGLQFLLWYDEGEERNRGNFPPRFSGRQFPNYSSELNVNALELEDSALYLCASNLGQNNEKLFFGSGTQLSVL.